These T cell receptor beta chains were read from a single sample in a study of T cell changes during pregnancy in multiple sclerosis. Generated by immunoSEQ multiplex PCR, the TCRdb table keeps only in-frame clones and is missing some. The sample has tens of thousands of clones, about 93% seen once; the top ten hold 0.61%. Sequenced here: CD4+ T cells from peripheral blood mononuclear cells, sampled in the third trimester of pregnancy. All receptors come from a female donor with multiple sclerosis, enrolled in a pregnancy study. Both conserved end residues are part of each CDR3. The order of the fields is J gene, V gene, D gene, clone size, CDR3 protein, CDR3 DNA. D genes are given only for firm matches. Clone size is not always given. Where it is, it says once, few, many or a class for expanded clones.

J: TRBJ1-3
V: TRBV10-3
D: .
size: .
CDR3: CAISGSHTGGIFSGNTIYF
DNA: TGTGCCATCAGTGGTAGTCACACAGGCGGAATCTTCTCTGGAAACACCATATATTTT

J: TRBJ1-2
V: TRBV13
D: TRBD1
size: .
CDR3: CASSLMSGTGGGGYTF
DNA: TGTGCCAGCAGCCTAATGTCCGGGACAGGGGGAGGTGGCTACACCTTC

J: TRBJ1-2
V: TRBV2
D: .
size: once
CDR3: CASSGVGQNYGYTF
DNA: TGTGCCAGCAGTGGAGTAGGACAGAACTATGGCTACACCTTC

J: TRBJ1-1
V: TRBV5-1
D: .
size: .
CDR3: CASSLSGGLGTEAFF
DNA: TGCGCCAGCAGCTTGTCCGGGGGGCTGGGGACTGAAGCTTTCTTT

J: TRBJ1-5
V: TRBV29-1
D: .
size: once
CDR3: CSVGGGSNQPQHF
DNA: TGCAGCGTTGGCGGGGGAAGCAATCAGCCCCAGCATTTT

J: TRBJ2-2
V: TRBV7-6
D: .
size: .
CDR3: CASSPDRYTGELFF
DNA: TGTGCCAGCAGTCCCGACAGGTACACCGGGGAGCTGTTTTTT

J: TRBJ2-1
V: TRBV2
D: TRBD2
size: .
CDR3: CAGTVSSGRANEQFF
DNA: TGTGCCGGCACCGTGTCTAGCGGGAGAGCAAATGAGCAGTTCTTC

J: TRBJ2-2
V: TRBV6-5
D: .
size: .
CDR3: CASSYSRLNTGELFF
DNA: TGTGCCAGCAGTTACTCACGACTTAACACCGGGGAGCTGTTTTTT

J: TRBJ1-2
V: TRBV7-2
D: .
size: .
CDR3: CASSYGAREAGYTF
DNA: TGTGCCAGCAGCTACGGGGCCAGGGAGGCTGGCTACACCTTC

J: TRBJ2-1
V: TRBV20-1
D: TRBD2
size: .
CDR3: CSVGRDEQFF
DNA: TGCAGTGTCGGGAGGGATGAGCAGTTCTTC

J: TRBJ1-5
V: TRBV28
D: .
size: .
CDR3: CASSLARTGVSNQPQHF
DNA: TGTGCCAGCAGTTTAGCCAGAACCGGGGTTAGCAATCAGCCCCAGCATTTT

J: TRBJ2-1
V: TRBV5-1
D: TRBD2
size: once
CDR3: CASSLSGGNYNEQFF
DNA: TGCGCCAGCAGCCTTAGCGGGGGGAACTACAATGAGCAGTTCTTC

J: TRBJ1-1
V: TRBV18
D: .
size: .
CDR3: CASSPRQDTEAFF
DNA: TGTGCCAGCTCACCACGACAGGACACTGAAGCTTTCTTT

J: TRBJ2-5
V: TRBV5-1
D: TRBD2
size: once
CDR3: CASSGTSGFQETQYF
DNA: TGCGCCAGCAGCGGGACTAGCGGATTCCAAGAGACCCAGTACTTC

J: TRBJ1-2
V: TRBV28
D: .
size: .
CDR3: CASSLRSGVYGYTF
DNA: TGTGCCAGCAGTCTCCGATCAGGGGTCTATGGCTACACCTTC

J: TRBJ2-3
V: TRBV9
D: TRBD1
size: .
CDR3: CASSASGTVQGDTQYF
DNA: TGTGCCAGCAGCGCGTCCGGGACAGTTCAGGGAGATACGCAGTATTTT

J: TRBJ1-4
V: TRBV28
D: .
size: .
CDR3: CASSFGGVLSNEKLFF
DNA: TGTGCCAGCAGTTTTGGGGGGGTTTTATCGAATGAAAAACTGTTTTTT

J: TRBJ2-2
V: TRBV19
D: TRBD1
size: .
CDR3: CARATGQGANTGELFF
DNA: TGTGCCAGGGCTACTGGTCAGGGGGCTAACACCGGGGAGCTGTTTTTT

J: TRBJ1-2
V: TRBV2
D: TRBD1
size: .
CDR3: CASSGTGGSYGYTF
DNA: TGTGCCAGCAGTGGTACAGGGGGCAGCTATGGCTACACCTTC

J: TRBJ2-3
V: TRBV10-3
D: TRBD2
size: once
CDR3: CASGTSGSSGTDTQYF
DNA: TGTGCCTCGGGGACTAGCGGGAGTAGTGGCACAGATACGCAGTATTTT

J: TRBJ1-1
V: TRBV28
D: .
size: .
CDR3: CASTGLGAFF
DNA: TGTGCCAGCACGGGATTGGGAGCTTTCTTT

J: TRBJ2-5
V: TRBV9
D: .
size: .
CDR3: CASSVGSQAWGETQYF
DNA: TGTGCCAGCAGCGTAGGTTCACAGGCCTGGGGAGAGACCCAGTACTTC

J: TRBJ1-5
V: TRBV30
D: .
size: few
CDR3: CAWSVSGDQPQHF
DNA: TGTGCCTGGAGTGTATCCGGGGATCAGCCCCAGCATTTT

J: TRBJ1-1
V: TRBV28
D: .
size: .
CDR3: CASRPESLRIHTEAFF
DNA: TGTGCCAGCCGCCCGGAATCACTGAGGATTCACACTGAAGCTTTCTTT

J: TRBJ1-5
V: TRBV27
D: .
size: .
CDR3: CASSFLGGTNQPQHF
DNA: TGTGCCAGCAGTTTTTTGGGGGGGACCAATCAGCCCCAGCATTTT

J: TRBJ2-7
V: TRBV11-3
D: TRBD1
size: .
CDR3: CASSLGQGREQYF
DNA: TGTGCCAGCAGCTTAGGACAGGGGCGTGAGCAGTACTTC

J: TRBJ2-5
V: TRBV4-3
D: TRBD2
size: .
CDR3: CASSQDIGLAEETQYF
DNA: TGCGCCAGCAGCCAAGATATAGGACTAGCGGAAGAGACCCAGTACTTC

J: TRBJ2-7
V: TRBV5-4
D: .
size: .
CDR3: CASSLDTTSSSYEQYF
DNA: TGTGCCAGCAGCTTGGACACTACCTCGAGCTCCTACGAGCAGTACTTC

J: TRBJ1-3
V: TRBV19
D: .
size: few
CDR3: CASAPSSLSGNTIYF
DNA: TGTGCCAGTGCGCCGTCCTCGCTCTCTGGAAACACCATATATTTT

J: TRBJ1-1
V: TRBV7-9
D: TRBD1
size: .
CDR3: CASSKDRGLNTEAFF
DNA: TGTGCCAGCAGCAAGGACAGGGGGCTGAACACTGAAGCTTTCTTT

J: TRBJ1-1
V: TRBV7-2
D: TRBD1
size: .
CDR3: CASGSQGGRNTEAFF
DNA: TGTGCCAGCGGGTCCCAGGGGGGCAGGAACACTGAAGCTTTCTTT

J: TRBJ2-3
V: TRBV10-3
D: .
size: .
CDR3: CAISESKGRDTQYF
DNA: TGTGCCATCAGTGAGTCTAAAGGGAGAGATACGCAGTATTTT

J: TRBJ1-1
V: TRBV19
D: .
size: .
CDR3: CASSNVRGTEAFF
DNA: TGTGCCAGTAGTAACGTAAGGGGCACTGAAGCTTTCTTT

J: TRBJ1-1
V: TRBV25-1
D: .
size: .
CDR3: CASSRDRWPAGTEAFF
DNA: TGTGCCAGCAGTCGCGACCGGTGGCCGGCGGGTACTGAAGCTTTCTTT

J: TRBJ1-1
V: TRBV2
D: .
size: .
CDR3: CASDIVDLNTEAFF
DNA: TGTGCCAGCGATATAGTTGACTTGAACACTGAAGCTTTCTTT

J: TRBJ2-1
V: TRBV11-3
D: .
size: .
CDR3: CASSLEAAVQGEQFF
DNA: TGTGCCAGCAGCTTAGAGGCCGCCGTACAGGGTGAGCAGTTCTTC

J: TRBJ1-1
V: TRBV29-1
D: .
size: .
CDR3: CSADGGEAFF
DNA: TGCAGCGCCGATGGGGGGGAAGCTTTCTTT

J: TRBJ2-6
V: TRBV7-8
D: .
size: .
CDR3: CASSFRAGANVLTF
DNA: TGTGCCAGCAGCTTCAGGGCTGGGGCCAACGTCCTGACTTTC

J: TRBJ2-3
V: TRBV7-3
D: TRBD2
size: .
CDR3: CASSLRGGSTDTQYF
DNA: TGTGCCAGCAGCTTAAGGGGGGGGAGCACAGATACGCAGTATTTT

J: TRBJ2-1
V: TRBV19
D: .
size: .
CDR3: CASSPTGTFFDGEQFF
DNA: TGTGCCAGTAGTCCCACCGGGACTTTTTTTGATGGTGAGCAGTTCTTC

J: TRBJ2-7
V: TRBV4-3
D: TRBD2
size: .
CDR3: CASSQDRTSDLSSYEQYF
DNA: TGCGCCAGCAGCCAAGATAGGACTAGCGATTTGAGTTCCTACGAGCAGTACTTC

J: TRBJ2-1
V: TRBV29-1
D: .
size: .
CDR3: CSVSGNEQFF
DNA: TGCAGCGTGAGCGGCAATGAGCAGTTCTTC

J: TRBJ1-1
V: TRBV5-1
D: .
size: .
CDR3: CASSLAKAGSAFF
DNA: TGCGCCAGCAGCTTGGCCAAGGCAGGATCGGCTTTCTTT

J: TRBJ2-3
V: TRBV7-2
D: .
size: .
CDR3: CASSLGAGGTDTQYF
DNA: TGTGCCAGCAGCTTAGGAGCCGGGGGTACAGATACGCAGTATTTT

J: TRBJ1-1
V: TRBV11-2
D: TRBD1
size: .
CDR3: CASSLAQQGSAFF
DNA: TGTGCCAGCAGCTTGGCTCAACAGGGGTCAGCTTTCTTT

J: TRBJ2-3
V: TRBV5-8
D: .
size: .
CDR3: CASSTQRVPSGPDTQYF
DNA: TGTGCCAGCAGCACTCAGCGGGTGCCATCAGGTCCCGATACGCAGTATTTT

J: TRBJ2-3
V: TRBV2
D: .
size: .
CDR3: CARRDYSERGDTQYF
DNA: TGTGCCAGAAGAGACTACAGCGAGCGTGGAGATACGCAGTATTTT

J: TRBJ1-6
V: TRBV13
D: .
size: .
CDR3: CASSFEGRPLHF
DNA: TGTGCCAGCAGCTTTGAGGGGAGGCCCCTCCACTTT

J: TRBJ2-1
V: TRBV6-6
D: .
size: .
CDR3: CATTTGINSYNEQFF
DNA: TGTGCCACCACGACAGGCATTAATTCCTACAATGAGCAGTTCTTC

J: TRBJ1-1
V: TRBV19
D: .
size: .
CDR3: CASRYNMNTEAFF
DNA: TGTGCCAGTAGATACAACATGAACACTGAAGCTTTCTTT

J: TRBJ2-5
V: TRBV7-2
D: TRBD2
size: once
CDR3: CASSLGGLAGVGETQYF
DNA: TGTGCCAGCAGCTTAGGGGGACTAGCGGGGGTGGGGGAGACCCAGTACTTC

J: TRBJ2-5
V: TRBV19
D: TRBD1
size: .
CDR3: CASSGRTGGAETQYF
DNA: TGTGCCAGTAGTGGGCGGACAGGGGGCGCGGAGACCCAGTACTTC

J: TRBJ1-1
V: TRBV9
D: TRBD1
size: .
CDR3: CASTPAGTANTEAFF
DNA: TGTGCCAGCACCCCGGCGGGGACAGCGAACACTGAAGCTTTCTTT

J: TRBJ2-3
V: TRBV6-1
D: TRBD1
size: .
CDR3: CASSRDRSDTQYF
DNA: TGTGCCAGCAGTAGGGACAGGTCAGATACGCAGTATTTT

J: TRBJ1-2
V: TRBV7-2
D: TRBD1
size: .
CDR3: CASSLMSGQGFAYGYTF
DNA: TGTGCCAGCAGCTTAATGTCGGGACAGGGGTTCGCCTATGGCTACACCTTC

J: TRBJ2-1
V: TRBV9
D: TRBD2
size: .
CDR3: CASSVGIGLAGGLEQFF
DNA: TGTGCCAGCAGCGTAGGTATTGGGCTAGCGGGGGGGCTTGAGCAGTTCTTC

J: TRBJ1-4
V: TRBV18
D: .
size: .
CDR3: CASSPPKTGLYEKLFF
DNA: TGTGCCAGCTCACCACCGAAGACGGGACTTTATGAAAAACTGTTTTTT

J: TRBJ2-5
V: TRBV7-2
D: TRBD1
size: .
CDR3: CASSSEQGSQETQYF
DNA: TGTGCCAGCAGCTCAGAACAGGGGTCCCAAGAGACCCAGTACTTC

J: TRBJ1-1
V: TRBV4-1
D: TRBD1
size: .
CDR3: CASSPGQAETEAFF
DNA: TGCGCCAGCAGCCCGGGACAGGCGGAGACTGAAGCTTTCTTT